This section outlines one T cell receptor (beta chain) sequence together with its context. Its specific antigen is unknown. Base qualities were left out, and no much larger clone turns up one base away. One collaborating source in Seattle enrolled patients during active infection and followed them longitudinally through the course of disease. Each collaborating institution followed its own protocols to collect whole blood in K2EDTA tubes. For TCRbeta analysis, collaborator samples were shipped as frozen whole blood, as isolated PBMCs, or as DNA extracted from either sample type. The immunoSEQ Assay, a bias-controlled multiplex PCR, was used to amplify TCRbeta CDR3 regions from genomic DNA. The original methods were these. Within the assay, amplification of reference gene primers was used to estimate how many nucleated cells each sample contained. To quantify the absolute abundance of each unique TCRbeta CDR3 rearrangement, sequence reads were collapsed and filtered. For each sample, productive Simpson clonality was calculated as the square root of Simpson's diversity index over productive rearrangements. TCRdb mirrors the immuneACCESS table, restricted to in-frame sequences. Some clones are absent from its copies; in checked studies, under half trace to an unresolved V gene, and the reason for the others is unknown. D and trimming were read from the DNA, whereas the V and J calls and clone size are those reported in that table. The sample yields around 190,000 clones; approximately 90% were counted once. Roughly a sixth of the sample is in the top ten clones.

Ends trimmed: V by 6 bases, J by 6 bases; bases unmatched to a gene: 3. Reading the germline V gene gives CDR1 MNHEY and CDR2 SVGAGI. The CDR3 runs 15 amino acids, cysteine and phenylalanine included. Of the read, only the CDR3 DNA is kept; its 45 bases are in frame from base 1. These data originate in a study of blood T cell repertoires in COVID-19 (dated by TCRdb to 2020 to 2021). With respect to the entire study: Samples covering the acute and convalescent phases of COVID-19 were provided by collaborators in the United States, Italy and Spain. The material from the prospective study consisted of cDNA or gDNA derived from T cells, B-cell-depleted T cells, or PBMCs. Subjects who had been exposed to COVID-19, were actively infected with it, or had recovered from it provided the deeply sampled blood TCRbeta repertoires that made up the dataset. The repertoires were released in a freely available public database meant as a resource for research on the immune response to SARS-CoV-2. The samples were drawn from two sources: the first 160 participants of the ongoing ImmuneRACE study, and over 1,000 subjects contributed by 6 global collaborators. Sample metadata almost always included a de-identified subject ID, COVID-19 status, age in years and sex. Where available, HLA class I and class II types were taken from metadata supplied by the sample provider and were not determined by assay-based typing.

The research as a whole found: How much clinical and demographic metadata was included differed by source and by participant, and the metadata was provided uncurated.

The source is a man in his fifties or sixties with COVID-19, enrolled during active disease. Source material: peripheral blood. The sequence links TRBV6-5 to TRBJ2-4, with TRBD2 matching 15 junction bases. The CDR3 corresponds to CASRGLAGGRNIQYF. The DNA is TGTGCCAGCAGGGGACTAGCGGGAGGACGAAACATTCAGTACTTC.